The rows below give T cell receptor beta chains drawn from one sample of a study of shared clonotypes between healthy human individuals. This table comes from immunoSEQ multiplex PCR, and its TCRdb copy is limited to in-frame clones, with some not included. The table records millions of clones, around nine tenths of them present only once. Sequencing was performed on naive CD4+ T cells sorted from blood. The receptors come from a young man in good health. The CDR3 runs from the conserved cysteine through the conserved F or W. A D gene is named only where the DNA matches it firmly. Only some rows state a clone size, as once, few, many or a class for expanded clones.

v_call: TRBV6-1
j_call: TRBJ1-1
clone_size: NA
d_call: NA
cdr3_aa: CASSVRGRMNTEAFF
cdr3_nt: TGTGCCAGCAGTGTAAGGGGACGAATGAACACTGAAGCTTTCTTT

v_call: TRBV5-1
j_call: TRBJ2-7
clone_size: once
d_call: TRBD2
cdr3_aa: CASSLTFLAGLQYF
cdr3_nt: TGCGCCAGCAGCTTGACCTTCTTAGCGGGCCTACAGTACTTC

v_call: TRBV11-2
j_call: TRBJ2-1
clone_size: once
d_call: TRBD2
cdr3_aa: CASSLAGGPTYNEQFF
cdr3_nt: TGTGCCAGCAGCTTAGCGGGAGGGCCGACTTACAATGAGCAGTTCTTC

v_call: TRBV19
j_call: TRBJ1-2
clone_size: once
d_call: NA
cdr3_aa: CASTIRPREGYTF
cdr3_nt: TGTGCCAGTACCATCCGACCGAGGGAAGGCTACACCTTC

v_call: TRBV6-6
j_call: TRBJ2-1
clone_size: NA
d_call: NA
cdr3_aa: CASSYANEQFF
cdr3_nt: TGTGCCAGCAGTTACGCTAATGAGCAGTTCTTC

v_call: TRBV19
j_call: TRBJ2-7
clone_size: NA
d_call: NA
cdr3_aa: CASRTGRPPYEQYF
cdr3_nt: TGTGCCAGTAGGACGGGCCGGCCCCCCTACGAGCAGTACTTC

v_call: TRBV5-1
j_call: TRBJ1-2
clone_size: NA
d_call: NA
cdr3_aa: CASSLIGEGYGYTF
cdr3_nt: TGCGCCAGCAGCTTGATCGGTGAAGGCTATGGCTACACCTTC

v_call: TRBV18
j_call: TRBJ1-5
clone_size: NA
d_call: NA
cdr3_aa: CASGYSNQPQHF
cdr3_nt: TGTGCCAGCGGATATAGCAATCAGCCCCAGCATTTT

v_call: TRBV27
j_call: TRBJ2-1
clone_size: NA
d_call: TRBD1
cdr3_aa: CASSLGMTGTKQFF
cdr3_nt: TGTGCCAGCAGTTTAGGGATGACAGGGACCAAGCAGTTCTTC

v_call: TRBV6-1
j_call: TRBJ1-6
clone_size: NA
d_call: NA
cdr3_aa: CATKTASVNSPLHF
cdr3_nt: TGTGCCACCAAGACGGCTTCCGTTAATTCACCCCTCCACTTT

v_call: TRBV27
j_call: TRBJ2-2
clone_size: NA
d_call: TRBD1
cdr3_aa: CASSRGQVPNTGELFF
cdr3_nt: TGTGCCAGCAGTCGGGGACAGGTACCGAACACCGGGGAGCTGTTTTTT

v_call: TRBV7-7
j_call: TRBJ2-1
clone_size: once
d_call: NA
cdr3_aa: CASSRVASSYNEQFF
cdr3_nt: TGTGCTAGCAGCCGCGTGGCTAGCAGCTACAATGAGCAGTTCTTC

v_call: TRBV7-8
j_call: TRBJ2-3
clone_size: NA
d_call: NA
cdr3_aa: CASSLDSVGGTSTDTQYF
cdr3_nt: TGTGCCAGCAGCTTAGATAGTGTAGGCGGGACTAGCACAGATACGCAGTATTTT

v_call: TRBV9
j_call: TRBJ1-1
clone_size: NA
d_call: NA
cdr3_aa: CASSVELFTEAFF
cdr3_nt: TGTGCCAGCAGCGTAGAGCTGTTCACTGAAGCTTTCTTT

v_call: TRBV6-6
j_call: TRBJ2-5
clone_size: NA
d_call: TRBD2
cdr3_aa: CASRGTSETQYF
cdr3_nt: TGTGCCAGCAGAGGGACTAGCGAGACCCAGTACTTC

v_call: TRBV5-6
j_call: TRBJ2-1
clone_size: NA
d_call: NA
cdr3_aa: CASSLPSATSYNEQFF
cdr3_nt: TGTGCCAGCAGCCTTCCTAGCGCAACCTCCTACAATGAGCAGTTCTTC

v_call: TRBV6-1
j_call: TRBJ1-2
clone_size: once
d_call: NA
cdr3_aa: CASMGYGYTF
cdr3_nt: TGTGCCAGCATGGGATATGGCTACACCTTC

v_call: TRBV7-6
j_call: TRBJ2-2
clone_size: NA
d_call: TRBD2
cdr3_aa: CASSLGGSRAGELFF
cdr3_nt: TGTGCCAGCAGCTTAGGCGGGAGTAGGGCCGGGGAGCTGTTTTTT

v_call: TRBV19
j_call: TRBJ1-1
clone_size: NA
d_call: TRBD1
cdr3_aa: CASSPDRGGGTEAFF
cdr3_nt: TGTGCCAGTAGTCCAGACAGGGGAGGTGGCACTGAAGCTTTCTTT

v_call: TRBV27
j_call: TRBJ1-6
clone_size: NA
d_call: NA
cdr3_aa: CASSLSPGWGNSPLHF
cdr3_nt: TGTGCCAGCAGTTTATCCCCCGGGTGGGGTAATTCACCCCTCCACTTT

v_call: TRBV4-3
j_call: TRBJ1-4
clone_size: NA
d_call: NA
cdr3_aa: CASSPRGRGGLPTNEKLFF
cdr3_nt: TGCGCCAGCAGCCCTCGAGGCAGGGGAGGCCTCCCAACTAATGAAAAACTGTTTTTT

v_call: TRBV5-1
j_call: TRBJ2-6
clone_size: NA
d_call: NA
cdr3_aa: CASSNRDGGVSGANVLTF
cdr3_nt: TGCGCCAGCAGCAACCGGGACGGGGGAGTCTCTGGGGCCAACGTCCTGACTTTC

v_call: TRBV4-1
j_call: TRBJ2-1
clone_size: NA
d_call: NA
cdr3_aa: CASSPTPGPVYNEQFF
cdr3_nt: TGCGCCAGCAGCCCCACCCCAGGACCGGTGTACAATGAGCAGTTCTTC

v_call: TRBV19
j_call: TRBJ1-1
clone_size: NA
d_call: NA
cdr3_aa: CASIKDTEAFF
cdr3_nt: TGTGCCAGTATCAAGGACACTGAAGCTTTCTTT

v_call: TRBV19
j_call: TRBJ1-6
clone_size: NA
d_call: TRBD1
cdr3_aa: CASRTGASPLHF
cdr3_nt: TGTGCCAGTAGGACAGGGGCTTCACCCCTCCACTTT

v_call: TRBV30
j_call: TRBJ2-3
clone_size: NA
d_call: TRBD2
cdr3_aa: CAWSAAGDRADTQYF
cdr3_nt: TGTGCCTGGAGCGCCGCGGGAGACCGCGCAGATACGCAGTATTTT

v_call: TRBV5-4
j_call: TRBJ2-5
clone_size: NA
d_call: NA
cdr3_aa: CASSRRTAQETQYF
cdr3_nt: TGTGCCAGCAGCCGAAGGACAGCTCAAGAGACCCAGTACTTC

v_call: TRBV7-9
j_call: TRBJ2-7
clone_size: NA
d_call: TRBD1
cdr3_aa: CASSRKGQGSYEQYF
cdr3_nt: TGTGCCAGCAGCCGTAAGGGACAGGGTTCCTACGAGCAGTACTTC

v_call: TRBV25-1
j_call: TRBJ2-5
clone_size: NA
d_call: NA
cdr3_aa: CASSMRETQYF
cdr3_nt: TGTGCCAGCAGTATGCGTGAAACCCAGTACTTC

v_call: TRBV7-2
j_call: TRBJ1-1
clone_size: NA
d_call: NA
cdr3_aa: CASNPLGGRTEAFF
cdr3_nt: TGTGCCAGCAACCCCCTCGGGGGTAGGACTGAAGCTTTCTTT

v_call: TRBV7-2
j_call: TRBJ1-5
clone_size: NA
d_call: NA
cdr3_aa: CASSLQGNQPQHF
cdr3_nt: TGTGCCAGCAGCTTACAGGGGAATCAGCCCCAGCATTTT

v_call: TRBV10-3
j_call: TRBJ2-3
clone_size: NA
d_call: TRBD2
cdr3_aa: CAIGTSGISTDTQYF
cdr3_nt: TGTGCCATAGGGACTAGCGGGATTAGCACAGATACGCAGTATTTT

v_call: TRBV2
j_call: TRBJ2-7
clone_size: NA
d_call: TRBD1
cdr3_aa: CASSEGQGVHEQYF
cdr3_nt: TGTGCCAGCAGTGAAGGGCAGGGGGTCCACGAGCAGTACTTC

v_call: TRBV5-6
j_call: TRBJ2-7
clone_size: NA
d_call: NA
cdr3_aa: CASSLGQVRVHEQYF
cdr3_nt: TGTGCCAGCAGCTTGGGGCAGGTTAGGGTCCACGAGCAGTACTTC

v_call: TRBV5-6
j_call: TRBJ1-5
clone_size: NA
d_call: NA
cdr3_aa: CASSARGKNQPQHF
cdr3_nt: TGTGCCAGCAGCGCCCGGGGAAAGAATCAGCCCCAGCATTTT

v_call: TRBV28
j_call: TRBJ2-6
clone_size: NA
d_call: NA
cdr3_aa: CASSTFTGISGANVLTF
cdr3_nt: TGTGCCAGCAGTACATTTACAGGGATCTCTGGGGCCAACGTCCTGACTTTC

v_call: TRBV20-1
j_call: TRBJ2-1
clone_size: NA
d_call: NA
cdr3_aa: CSASREEQFF
cdr3_nt: TGCAGTGCTAGTAGAGAGGAGCAGTTCTTC

v_call: TRBV27
j_call: TRBJ2-4
clone_size: NA
d_call: TRBD1
cdr3_aa: CASSLNGRDRAAKNIQYF
cdr3_nt: TGTGCCAGCAGTTTAAATGGCCGCGACAGGGCGGCCAAAAACATTCAGTACTTC

v_call: TRBV5-5
j_call: TRBJ2-7
clone_size: NA
d_call: NA
cdr3_aa: CASRIGPTGSYEQYF
cdr3_nt: TGTGCCAGCAGGATCGGACCGACCGGGTCCTACGAGCAGTACTTC

v_call: TRBV10-3
j_call: TRBJ2-7
clone_size: NA
d_call: TRBD2
cdr3_aa: CAISGLGTSGTYEQYF
cdr3_nt: TGTGCCATCAGTGGCTTAGGGACTAGCGGGACCTACGAGCAGTACTTC

v_call: TRBV29-1
j_call: TRBJ2-7
clone_size: NA
d_call: NA
cdr3_aa: CSVHLTGAGEQYF
cdr3_nt: TGCAGCGTTCACTTGACAGGAGCTGGTGAGCAGTACTTC

v_call: TRBV5-4
j_call: TRBJ2-1
clone_size: NA
d_call: TRBD2
cdr3_aa: CASSYSGGAYNEQFF
cdr3_nt: TGTGCCAGCAGTTATAGCGGGGGGGCCTACAATGAGCAGTTCTTC

v_call: TRBV23-1
j_call: TRBJ2-7
clone_size: once
d_call: NA
cdr3_aa: CASSILHEQYF
cdr3_nt: TGCGCCAGCAGCATTCTCCACGAGCAGTACTTC

v_call: TRBV28
j_call: TRBJ2-7
clone_size: NA
d_call: NA
cdr3_aa: CASVTGSYEQYF
cdr3_nt: TGTGCCAGCGTCACAGGGTCCTACGAGCAGTACTTC

v_call: TRBV4-1
j_call: TRBJ1-3
clone_size: NA
d_call: NA
cdr3_aa: CASSQGFLAGNTIYF
cdr3_nt: TGCGCCAGCAGCCAAGGATTTCTGGCTGGAAACACCATATATTTT

v_call: TRBV18
j_call: TRBJ2-7
clone_size: NA
d_call: TRBD1
cdr3_aa: CASSPTPGTGSYEQYF
cdr3_nt: TGTGCCAGCTCACCCACCCCCGGGACAGGTTCCTACGAGCAGTACTTC